This TCR beta chain emerged from a study of spatial heterogeneity in lung cancer. Study-wide background: Mean representation of each unique TCR and UMI combination in the raw reads exceeded 8.5 occurrences.

V was shortened by 1 base and J by 1 base, with 4 bases between the two germline ends. In germline, CDR1 is SGHAT, CDR2 FQNNGV. The CDR3 contains 13 residues. This clonotype was observed at least ten times. The time point denotes: blood at routine non-recurrence follow-up after resection. Unsorted whole RNA of tumor, nontumor lung or frozen PBMC was sequenced. On each TCR cDNA molecule, a unique molecular identifier was present. In TCRdb, the 5' RACE reads were re-called with MiXCR into one record per CDR3 protein. The data show about 36,000 distinct CDR3 sequences, 6% to 9.5% seen once. Material: PBMCs, obtained at follow-up. The sequence derives from a male donor with early-stage non-small cell lung cancer. This chain links TRBV11-2 with TRBJ1-1; no definite D call. The chain's CDR3 is CASSLGQNTEAFF. The CDR3 DNA reads as TGTGCCAGCAGCTTAGGGCAGAACACTGAAGCTTTCTTT.